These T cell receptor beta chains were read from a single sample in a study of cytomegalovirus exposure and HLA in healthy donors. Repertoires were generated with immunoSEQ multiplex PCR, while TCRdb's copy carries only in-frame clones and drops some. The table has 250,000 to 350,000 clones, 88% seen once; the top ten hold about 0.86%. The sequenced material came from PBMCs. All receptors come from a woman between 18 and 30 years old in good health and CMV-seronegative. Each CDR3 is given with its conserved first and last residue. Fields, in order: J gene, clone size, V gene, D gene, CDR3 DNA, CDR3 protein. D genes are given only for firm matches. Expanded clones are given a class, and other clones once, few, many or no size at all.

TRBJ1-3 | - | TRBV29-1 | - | TGCAGCGTCCTCACCCAGGGAGGAGGAAACACCATATATTTT | CSVLTQGGGNTIYF
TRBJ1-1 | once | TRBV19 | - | TGTGCCAGTAGTATTTTATATGGCAACACTGAAGCTTTCTTT | CASSILYGNTEAFF
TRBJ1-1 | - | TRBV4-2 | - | TGTGCCAGCAGCCAAGATTTTGGCGGACAAATGCGGCGTTTAATGAACACTGAAGCTTTCTTT | CASSQDFGGQMRRLMNTEAFF
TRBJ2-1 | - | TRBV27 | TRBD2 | TGTGCCAGTCACGGACTAGCGAGCAACTACAATGAGCAGTTCTTC | CASHGLASNYNEQFF
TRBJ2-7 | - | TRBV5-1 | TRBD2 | TGCGCCAGCAGCCCGGGGGGGTCTAGCGTCGAGGTGGACGAGCAGTACTTC | CASSPGGSSVEVDEQYF
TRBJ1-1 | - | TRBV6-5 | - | TGTGCCAGCAGTTACGGCGGGAGGAACGCTGAAGCTTTCTTT | CASSYGGRNAEAFF
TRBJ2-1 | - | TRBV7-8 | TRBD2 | TGTGCCAGCAGCAAGATGTGGGCGGGAGGGCTCAATGAGCAGTTCTTC | CASSKMWAGGLNEQFF
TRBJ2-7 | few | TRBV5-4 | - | TGTGCCAGCAGCTTGGACACATACGAGCAGTACTTC | CASSLDTYEQYF
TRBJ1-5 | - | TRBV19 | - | TGTGCCAGTACCCGAGGCGGCAGGGGTCTATGGCCCCAGCATTTT | CASTRGGRGLWPQHF
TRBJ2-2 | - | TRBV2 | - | TGTGCCAGCGGGGCCAGGTCGAACACCGGGGAGCTGTTTTTT | CASGARSNTGELFF
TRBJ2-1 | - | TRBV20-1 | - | TGCAGTGCTAGCCGTTACAATGAGCAGTTCTTC | CSASRYNEQFF
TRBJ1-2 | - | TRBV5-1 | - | TGCGCCAGCAGCCCGGTAACAGTCCCAAACTATGGCTACACCTTC | CASSPVTVPNYGYTF
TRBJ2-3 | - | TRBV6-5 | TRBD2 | TGTGCCAGCAGCCCGGCGGGGGGTAGCACAGATACGCAGTATTTT | CASSPAGGSTDTQYF
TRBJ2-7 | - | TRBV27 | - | TGTGCCAGCAGTTACAGGGAGAAGTACGAGCAGTACTTC | CASSYREKYEQYF
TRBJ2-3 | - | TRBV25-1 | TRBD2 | TGTGCCAGCGGGCGGACTAGCGGGAGGGCCAGTCCAGATACGCAGTATTTT | CASGRTSGRASPDTQYF
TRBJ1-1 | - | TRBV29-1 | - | TGCAGCGCAGAAACAGGGAGTAACCTAGCTTTCTTT | CSAETGSNLAFF
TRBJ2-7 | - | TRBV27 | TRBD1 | TGTGCCAGCAGCCGCCGACAGGGCTCCTACGAGCAGTACTTC | CASSRRQGSYEQYF
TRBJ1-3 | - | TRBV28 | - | TGTGCCAGCAGACCCCCGTACAGTCCCGACTCTGGAAACACCATATATTTT | CASRPPYSPDSGNTIYF
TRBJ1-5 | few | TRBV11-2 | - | TGTGCCAGCAGTACAGGAGATCAGCCCCAGCATTTT | CASSTGDQPQHF
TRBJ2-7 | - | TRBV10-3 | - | TGTGCCATCAGTGAGGGTAAGGAGACAGCCTACGAGCAGTACTTC | CAISEGKETAYEQYF
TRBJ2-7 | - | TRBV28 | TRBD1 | TGTGCCAGCGGGACAGGGACATCGTACGAGCAGTACTTC | CASGTGTSYEQYF
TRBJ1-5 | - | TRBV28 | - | TGTGCCAGCAGTTTAGGTGGGGCAGGGTCACAGCCCCAGCATTTT | CASSLGGAGSQPQHF
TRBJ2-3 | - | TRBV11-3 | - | TGTGCCAGCAGCTTAGGGAGTGGCTCCGCAGATACGCAGTATTTT | CASSLGSGSADTQYF
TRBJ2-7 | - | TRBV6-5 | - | TGTGCCAGCAGTGCCGACTCGCCACTTTGGGAGCAGTACTTC | CASSADSPLWEQYF
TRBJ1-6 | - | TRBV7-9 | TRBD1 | TGTGCCAGCAGCGGGGACAGGGGGAGCTCCTATAATTCACCCCTCCACTTT | CASSGDRGSSYNSPLHF
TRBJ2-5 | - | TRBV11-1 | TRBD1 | TGTGCCAGCAGCGCGTCAGGGGGCTTAGGGGAGACCCAGTACTTC | CASSASGGLGETQYF
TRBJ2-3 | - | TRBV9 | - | TGTGCCAGCAGCGTAGGTAGGAGTCGGACAGATACGCAGTATTTT | CASSVGRSRTDTQYF
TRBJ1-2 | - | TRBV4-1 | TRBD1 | TGCGCCAGCAGCCAAGCTCTCGGGACAGGGGGCGGCTACACCTTC | CASSQALGTGGGYTF
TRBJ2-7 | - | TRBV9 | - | TGTGCCAGCAGCACGGGACTTTTTGGGTACGAGCAGTACTTC | CASSTGLFGYEQYF
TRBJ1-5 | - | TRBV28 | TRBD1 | TGTGCCAGCAACGCGGACAGGTGGGGTATTAGCAGCAATCAGCCCCAGCATTTT | CASNADRWGISSNQPQHF
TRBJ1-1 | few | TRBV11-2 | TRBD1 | TGTGCCAGCAGCTCATCAGGGGGCTGGACTGAAGCTTTCTTT | CASSSSGGWTEAFF
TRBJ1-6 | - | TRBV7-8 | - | TGTGCCAGCAGCTCCGCCTCTACCTATAATTCACCCCTCCACTTT | CASSSASTYNSPLHF
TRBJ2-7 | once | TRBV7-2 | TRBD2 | TGTGCCAGCAGCTTAGGGTGGGGGGGCTCCTACGAGCAGTACTTC | CASSLGWGGSYEQYF
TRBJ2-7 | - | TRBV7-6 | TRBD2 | TGTGCCAGCAGCTTAGAAGGGCGGGGGGGGACTACCTCCTACGAGCAGTACTTC | CASSLEGRGGTTSYEQYF
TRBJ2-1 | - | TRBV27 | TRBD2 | TGTGCCAGCAGTCCTACCGCTAGCGGGAGTATCAGCGATGAGCAGTTCTTC | CASSPTASGSISDEQFF
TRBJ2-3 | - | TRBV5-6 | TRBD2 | TGTGCCAGCACTCTACGACTAGCGGGGATAGTTACGCAGTATTTT | CASTLRLAGIVTQYF
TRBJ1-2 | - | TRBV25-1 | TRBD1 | TGTGCCAGCAGTGGAATCGGACAGGCTCTCTATGGCTACACCTTC | CASSGIGQALYGYTF
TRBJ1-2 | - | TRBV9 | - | TGTGCCAGCAGCGTAGAACAGGGAAATGGCTACACCTTC | CASSVEQGNGYTF
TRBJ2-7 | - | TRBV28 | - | TGTGCCAGCAGTCCCCTGGCTCCGGAGGTCCCCTACGAGCAGTACTTC | CASSPLAPEVPYEQYF
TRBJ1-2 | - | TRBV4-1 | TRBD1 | TGCGCCAGCAGCCAGGGGGGACAGTCTAACTATGGCTACACCTTC | CASSQGGQSNYGYTF
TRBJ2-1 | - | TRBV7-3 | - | TGTGCCAGCAGCTTCGAGCGGGCCCCCTACAATGAGCAGTTCTTC | CASSFERAPYNEQFF
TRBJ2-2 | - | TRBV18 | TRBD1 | TGTGCCAGCTTGAACTGGACAGGGAACACCGGGGAGCTGTTTTTT | CASLNWTGNTGELFF
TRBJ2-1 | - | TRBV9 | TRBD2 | TGTGCCAGCAGCCCGGCCAGCGGGAGTTTTCGGGAGCAGTTCTTC | CASSPASGSFREQFF
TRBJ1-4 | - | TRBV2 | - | TGTGCCAGCTACCATCGAGCAACTAATGAAAAACTGTTTTTT | CASYHRATNEKLFF
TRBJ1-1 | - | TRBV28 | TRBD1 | TGTGCCAGCAGCCCGGGACAGCCGAACACTGAAGCTTTCTTT | CASSPGQPNTEAFF
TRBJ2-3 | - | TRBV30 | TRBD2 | TGTGCCTGGAGTGTCCGGGCGGGGACTAGCGGGATTCCCCGACTCACAGATACGCAGTATTTT | CAWSVRAGTSGIPRLTDTQYF
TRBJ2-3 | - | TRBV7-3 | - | TGTGCCAGCAGCCCGCCAGGGACAGATACGCAGTATTTT | CASSPPGTDTQYF
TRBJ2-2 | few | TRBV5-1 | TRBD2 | TGCGCCAGCAGCTTGGGGGCTAGCGGGAGCGGCACCGGGGAGCTGTTTTTT | CASSLGASGSGTGELFF
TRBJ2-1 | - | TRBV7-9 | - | TGTGCCAGCAGCTCGCTAGCGATTTTGGATGAGCAGTTCTTC | CASSSLAILDEQFF
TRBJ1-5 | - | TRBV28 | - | TGTGCCAGCAGTTTAATAGGAGGTCTATTCGGCAATCAGCCCCAGCATTTT | CASSLIGGLFGNQPQHF
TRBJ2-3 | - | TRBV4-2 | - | TGTGCCAGCAGCCACGGCGGAGGGGAAGATACGCAGTATTTT | CASSHGGGEDTQYF
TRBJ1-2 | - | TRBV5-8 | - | TGTGCCAGCAGTCAAGAGTACTATGGCTACACCTTC | CASSQEYYGYTF
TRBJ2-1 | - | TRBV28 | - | TGTGCCAGCAGTTTCGGGTTGGAGCAGTTCTTC | CASSFGLEQFF
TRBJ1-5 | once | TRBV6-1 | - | TGTGCCAGCAGTGAAGCGCTTCGGGGGTCTCAGCCCCAGCATTTT | CASSEALRGSQPQHF
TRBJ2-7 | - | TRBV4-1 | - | TGCGCCAGCAGCCAACACTACCCCATGGGGGACATCCGCGAGCAGTACTTC | CASSQHYPMGDIREQYF
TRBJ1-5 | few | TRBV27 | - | TGTGCCAGCAGTTTAGGAGCCGGGTTGGGCAATCAGCCCCAGCATTTT | CASSLGAGLGNQPQHF
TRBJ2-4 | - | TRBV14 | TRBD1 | TGTGCCAGCAGCCAAGAGACAGGGTTGAGGTCCAAAAACATTCAGTACTTC | CASSQETGLRSKNIQYF
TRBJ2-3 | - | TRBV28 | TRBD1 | TGTGCCAGCCGCCCCACAGGGGTAGATACGCAGTATTTT | CASRPTGVDTQYF